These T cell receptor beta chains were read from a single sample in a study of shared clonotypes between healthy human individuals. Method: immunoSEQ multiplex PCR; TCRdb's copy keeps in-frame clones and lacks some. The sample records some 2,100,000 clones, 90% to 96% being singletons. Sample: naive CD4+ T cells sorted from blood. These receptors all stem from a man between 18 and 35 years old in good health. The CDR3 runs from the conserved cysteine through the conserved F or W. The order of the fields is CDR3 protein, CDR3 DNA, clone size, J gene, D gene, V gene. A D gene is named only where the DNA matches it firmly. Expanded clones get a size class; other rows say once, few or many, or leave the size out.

CAISESRRVSTDTQYF,TGTGCCATCAGTGAGTCAAGGCGGGTGAGCACAGATACGCAGTATTTT,-,TRBJ2-3,-,TRBV10-3
CASSNGLASYNEQFF,TGTGCCAGCAGCAACGGACTTGCTTCCTACAATGAGCAGTTCTTC,-,TRBJ2-1,-,TRBV7-2
CASSPGETYGYTF,TGTGCCAGCTCACCAGGGGAGACATATGGCTACACCTTC,-,TRBJ1-2,-,TRBV18
CASSLGAGPTDTQYF,TGCGCCAGCAGCTTGGGGGCAGGGCCCACAGATACGCAGTATTTT,-,TRBJ2-3,-,TRBV5-1
CASSPPGSGLSTDTQYF,TGTGCCAGCTCACCACCGGGATCCGGGCTTAGCACAGATACGCAGTATTTT,once,TRBJ2-3,-,TRBV18
CASSPARLAGGETQYF,TGTGCCAGCTCACCAGCGAGACTAGCGGGAGGTGAGACCCAGTACTTC,-,TRBJ2-5,TRBD2,TRBV18
CASRPPGLEGAGANVLTF,TGTGCCAGCAGGCCCCCGGGACTAGAGGGGGCTGGGGCCAACGTCCTGACTTTC,once,TRBJ2-6,TRBD2,TRBV7-3
CASSSGILATDTQYF,TGTGCCAGCAGCTCCGGGATCCTAGCGACAGATACGCAGTATTTT,-,TRBJ2-3,-,TRBV5-6
CASSLNPGANTEAFF,TGCGCCAGCAGCTTGAATCCAGGGGCGAACACTGAAGCTTTCTTT,-,TRBJ1-1,-,TRBV5-1
CASIMDSYNEQFF,TGTGCCAGCATTATGGACTCGTACAATGAGCAGTTCTTC,-,TRBJ2-1,-,TRBV7-9
CAIREPGANVLTF,TGTGCCATCAGGGAACCCGGGGCCAACGTCCTGACTTTC,-,TRBJ2-6,-,TRBV10-3
CASSYPPGVVNEQFF,TGTGCCAGCAGTTACCCCCCTGGGGTGGTAAATGAGCAGTTCTTC,-,TRBJ2-1,-,TRBV6-5
CASSSPTGSETEAFF,TGTGCCAGCAGCTCCCCCACAGGGAGCGAAACTGAAGCTTTCTTT,once,TRBJ1-1,-,TRBV5-4
CASSLGAQGGTDTQYF,TGCGCCAGCAGCTTGGGTGCCCAGGGTGGCACAGATACGCAGTATTTT,-,TRBJ2-3,-,TRBV5-1
CASSPTKSTGAEQYF,TGTGCCAGCTCACCCACTAAGTCGACAGGGGCCGAGCAGTACTTC,-,TRBJ2-7,TRBD1,TRBV18
CASRNVAGDYYEQYF,TGTGCCAGCAGGAATGTGGCGGGGGACTACTACGAGCAGTACTTC,-,TRBJ2-7,TRBD2,TRBV2
CASSLSSGQGLVGANVLTF,TGTGCCAGCAGCCTCTCATCCGGACAGGGTTTAGTTGGGGCCAACGTCCTGACTTTC,-,TRBJ2-6,TRBD1,TRBV5-4
CASSRTGTGNYEQYF,TGTGCCAGCAGCCGTACCGGGACAGGGAACTACGAGCAGTACTTC,-,TRBJ2-7,TRBD1,TRBV6-5
CASSLGTGGSYEQYF,TGTGCTAGCAGCTTGGGGACAGGGGGTTCCTACGAGCAGTACTTC,-,TRBJ2-7,TRBD1,TRBV7-7
CASSTRKIQGLGDTEAFF,TGCGCCAGCAGCACACGAAAAATACAGGGCCTCGGGGACACTGAAGCTTTCTTT,-,TRBJ1-1,-,TRBV5-1
CASSESGRTAEAFF,TGCGCCAGCAGTGAGTCGGGTAGAACAGCTGAAGCTTTCTTT,-,TRBJ1-1,-,TRBV10-1
CASSALSGGYNEQFF,TGTGCCAGCAGCGCGTTAAGTGGGGGGTACAATGAGCAGTTCTTC,-,TRBJ2-1,-,TRBV5-6
CASSPLGTGGDSDTQYF,TGTGCCAGCAGCCCGCTGGGGACAGGGGGCGACTCAGATACGCAGTATTTT,-,TRBJ2-3,TRBD1,TRBV11-2
CASSESGVSAFF,TGTGCCAGCAGTGAATCCGGCGTTTCAGCTTTCTTT,-,TRBJ1-1,-,TRBV6-1
CASSPSGTGAEQYF,TGCGCCAGCAGCCCCTCCGGGACAGGGGCCGAGCAGTACTTC,-,TRBJ2-7,TRBD1,TRBV5-1
CASSLRTANQETQYF,TGTGCCAGCAGCTTACGCACGGCCAACCAAGAGACCCAGTACTTC,-,TRBJ2-5,-,TRBV7-9
CASSTDSKVGELFF,TGTGCCAGTAGTACGGACTCTAAGGTCGGGGAGCTGTTTTTT,-,TRBJ2-2,-,TRBV19
CASSLQLAIHTGELFF,TGTGCCAGCTCACTCCAACTAGCGATACACACCGGGGAGCTGTTTTTT,-,TRBJ2-2,TRBD2,TRBV18
CASSLSSYGYTF,TGTGCCAGCAGCTTAAGCAGCTATGGCTACACCTTC,-,TRBJ1-2,-,TRBV11-1
CASSHLTGESPLHF,TGTGCCAGCTCACATTTGACAGGGGAATCACCCCTCCACTTT,-,TRBJ1-6,TRBD1,TRBV18
CARGQGSSGANVLTF,TGTGCCAGGGGACAGGGGAGCTCTGGGGCCAACGTCCTGACTTTC,-,TRBJ2-6,TRBD1,TRBV30
CASSSGTGNNQPQHF,TGTGCCAGCAGCTCCGGGACAGGGAACAATCAGCCCCAGCATTTT,-,TRBJ1-5,TRBD1,TRBV6-1
CASSVGARGPYEQYF,TGTGCCAGCAGCGTAGGGGCTAGGGGACCCTACGAGCAGTACTTC,-,TRBJ2-7,-,TRBV9
CASSPGTGFMNTEAFF,TGCGCCAGCAGCCCCGGGACAGGATTCATGAACACTGAAGCTTTCTTT,-,TRBJ1-1,TRBD1,TRBV5-1
CASSPRQQETQYF,TGTGCCAGCAGCCCTAGACAGCAAGAGACCCAGTACTTC,-,TRBJ2-5,-,TRBV13
CASSRTSGGYEQYF,TGTGCCAGCAGTAGGACTAGCGGGGGTTACGAGCAGTACTTC,-,TRBJ2-7,TRBD2,TRBV6-5
CASNPGAGEQYF,TGCGCCAGCAACCCGGGGGCCGGCGAGCAGTACTTC,-,TRBJ2-7,-,TRBV5-1
CASSWSLAGADTQYF,TGTGCCAGCAGTTGGTCTCTAGCGGGGGCAGATACGCAGTATTTT,-,TRBJ2-3,TRBD2,TRBV2
CATTHAGTGDYEQYF,TGTGCCACCACACACGCCGGGACAGGGGACTACGAGCAGTACTTC,-,TRBJ2-7,TRBD1,TRBV10-3
CASSPEIAGPYEQYF,TGCGCCAGCAGCCCTGAAATAGCGGGACCCTACGAGCAGTACTTC,-,TRBJ2-7,TRBD2,TRBV5-1
CASSWGLAGAGDEQYF,TGTGCCAGCAGCTGGGGACTAGCGGGGGCGGGTGACGAGCAGTACTTC,-,TRBJ2-7,TRBD2,TRBV7-2
CASSFLGQGSDEQFF,TGCGCCAGCAGCTTCCTAGGGCAGGGGAGCGATGAGCAGTTCTTC,-,TRBJ2-1,-,TRBV5-1
CASSVDPSNTGELFF,TGTGCCAGCAGCGTAGATCCCTCGAACACCGGGGAGCTGTTTTTT,-,TRBJ2-2,-,TRBV9
CASSEAYGPGYTF,TGTGCCAGCAGTGAAGCGTATGGGCCTGGCTACACCTTC,-,TRBJ1-2,-,TRBV6-1